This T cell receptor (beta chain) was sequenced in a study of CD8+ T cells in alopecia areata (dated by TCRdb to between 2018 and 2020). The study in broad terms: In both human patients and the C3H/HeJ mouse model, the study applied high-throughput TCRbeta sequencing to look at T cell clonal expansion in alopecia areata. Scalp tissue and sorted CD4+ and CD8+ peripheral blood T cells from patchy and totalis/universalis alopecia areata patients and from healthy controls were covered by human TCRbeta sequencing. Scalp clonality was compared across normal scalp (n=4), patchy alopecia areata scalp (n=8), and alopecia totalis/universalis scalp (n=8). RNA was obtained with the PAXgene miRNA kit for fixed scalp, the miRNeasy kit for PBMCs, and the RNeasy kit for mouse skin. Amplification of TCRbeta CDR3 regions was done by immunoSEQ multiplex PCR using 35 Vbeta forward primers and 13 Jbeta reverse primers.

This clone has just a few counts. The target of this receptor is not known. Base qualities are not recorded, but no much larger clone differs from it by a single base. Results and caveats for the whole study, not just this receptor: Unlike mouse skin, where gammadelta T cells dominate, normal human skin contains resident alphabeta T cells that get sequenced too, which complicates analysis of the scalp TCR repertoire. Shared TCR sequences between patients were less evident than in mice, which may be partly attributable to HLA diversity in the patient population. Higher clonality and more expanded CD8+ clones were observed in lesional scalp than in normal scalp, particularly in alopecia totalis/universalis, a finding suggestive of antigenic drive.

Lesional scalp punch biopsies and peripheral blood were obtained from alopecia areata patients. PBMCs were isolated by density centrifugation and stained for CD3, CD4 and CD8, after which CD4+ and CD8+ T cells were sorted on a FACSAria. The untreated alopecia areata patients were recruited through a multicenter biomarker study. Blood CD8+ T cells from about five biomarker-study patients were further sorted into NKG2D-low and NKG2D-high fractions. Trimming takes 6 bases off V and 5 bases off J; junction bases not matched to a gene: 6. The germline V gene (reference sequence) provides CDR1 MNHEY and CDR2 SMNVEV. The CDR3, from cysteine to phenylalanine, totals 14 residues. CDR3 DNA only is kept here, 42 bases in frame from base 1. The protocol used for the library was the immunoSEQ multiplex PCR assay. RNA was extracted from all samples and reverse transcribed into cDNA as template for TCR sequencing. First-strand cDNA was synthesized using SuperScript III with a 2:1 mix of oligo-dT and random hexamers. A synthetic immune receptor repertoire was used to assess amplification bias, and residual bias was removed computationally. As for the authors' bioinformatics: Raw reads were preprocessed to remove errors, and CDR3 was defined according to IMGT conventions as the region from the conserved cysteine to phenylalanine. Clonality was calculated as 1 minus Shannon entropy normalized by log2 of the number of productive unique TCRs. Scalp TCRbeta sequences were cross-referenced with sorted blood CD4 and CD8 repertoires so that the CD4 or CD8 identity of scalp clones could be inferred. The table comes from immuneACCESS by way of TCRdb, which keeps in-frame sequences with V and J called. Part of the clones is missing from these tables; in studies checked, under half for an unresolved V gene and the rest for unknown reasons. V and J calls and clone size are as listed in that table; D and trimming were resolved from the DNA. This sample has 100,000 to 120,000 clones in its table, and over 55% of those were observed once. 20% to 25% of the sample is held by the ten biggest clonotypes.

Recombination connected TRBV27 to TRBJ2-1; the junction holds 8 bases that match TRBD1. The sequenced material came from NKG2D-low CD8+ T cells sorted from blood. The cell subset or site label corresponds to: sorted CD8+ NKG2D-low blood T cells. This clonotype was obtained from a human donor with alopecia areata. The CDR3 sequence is CASRGQGANNEQFF. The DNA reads TGTGCCAGCAGAGGACAGGGAGCTAACAATGAGCAGTTCTTC.